Listed here are 18 T cell receptor beta chains from one sample, sequenced in a study of Ad26.COV2.S vaccination and SARS-CoV-2 variants. Assay used: immunoSEQ multiplex PCR; TCRdb lists only in-frame clones, some missing. The sample carries around 370,000 clones, approximately 85% recorded once. Regarding treatment: around 19 received Ad26.COV2.S at low or high dose, single or two shots; 5 received placebo; per-sample allocation not given. Collection of samples fell on day 63 after the first vaccine or placebo injection. The sequenced sample was peripheral blood, obtained in a trial of Ad26.COV2.S vaccine versus placebo. These receptors came from a person between 18 and 65 years old who received the Ad26.COV2.S COVID-19 vaccine or a placebo.

The V and J genes are TRBV6-5 and TRBJ2-1, with 9 bases aligning to TRBD1. CDR3 length: 15 residues. Germline CDR1 MNHEY, CDR2 SVGAGI. V lost 10 bases, J lost 2 bases, and 9 bases stayed unmatched. CDR3 DNA sequence: TGTGCCACTGCGTCCCGGGACAGGGCCTACAATGAGCAGTTCTTC. Its translation is CATASRDRAYNEQFF.

The count of this clone is one. The genes are TRBV27 and TRBJ1-2, with 8 bases aligning to TRBD1. Germline lookup yields CDR1 MNHEY and CDR2 SMNVEV (reference sequence). Trimming took 8 bases from V and 6 from J; bases not matched to a gene: 5. The CDR3 has 12 residues. CDR3 nucleotide sequence: TGTGCCAGCTCGCGGACAGGGAATGGCTACACCTTC. Translated, it gives CASSRTGNGYTF.

The table lists this clone with a few counts. The chain has TRBV12-3 or TRBV12-4 and TRBJ2-5; 8 positions agree with TRBD1. J lost 5 bases, V lost 6 bases, and 5 bases had no gene match. This CDR3 comprises 13 residues. CDR3 coding DNA: TGTGCCAGCAGGAAGGACAGGGTGGAGACCCAGTACTTC. Translation: CASRKDRVETQYF.

Of note for this clone: Other DNA sequences from this sample encode an identical CDR3 as well. V gene TRBV5-1 combines with J gene TRBJ2-2; 8 bases are shared with TRBD1. This CDR3 contains 17 residues. CDR1 is SGHRS and CDR2 is YFSETQ in the germline V gene. V was pared by 1 base and J by 5 bases, with 10 bases of the junction left unmatched. CDR3 sequence: CASSLLGQGAGTGELFF. The CDR3 DNA follows: TGCGCCAGCAGCTTGTTGGGGCAGGGGGCTGGGACCGGGGAGCTGTTTTTT.

This chain joins TRBV28 and TRBJ2-5, with D perhaps matching TRBD2 (6 bases). The CDR3 runs to 17 residues. V was trimmed by 8 bases and J by 2 bases, leaving 24 bases between them. In germline, CDR1 is MDHEN, CDR2 SYDVKM. The CDR3 sequence: CASRPHGLGRKQETQYF. DNA for the CDR3: TGTGCCAGCCGTCCACATGGGTTGGGGAGGAAACAAGAGACCCAGTACTTC.

Concerning this clone: One junction end disagrees with the germline gene, perhaps due to a read error. The chain joins TRBV4-1 to TRBJ2-7; D is possibly TRBD2 (5 bases). Germline lookup yields CDR1 MGHRA and CDR2 YSYEKL. The CDR3 runs to 13 residues. The CDR3 nucleotides are TGCGCCAGCAGCCAGGTCTACAGTTCCCGGGAAACCTTC. Its translation: CASSQVYSSRETF.

The chain employs TRBV3-1 (or the pseudogene TRBV3-2) and TRBJ1-3; D is undetermined. CDR1 and CDR2 from the germline V gene are LGHDT and YNNKEL (reference sequence). Trimming left V 4 bases short and J 0 bases short, with 7 bases between. This CDR3 is built from 14 residues. This CDR3 is CASSRFHSGNTIYF. CDR3 nucleotides: TGTGCCAGCAGCCGCTTTCACTCTGGAAACACCATATATTTT.

CDR3 protein: CASSFGQSYEQYF. DNA for the CDR3: TGTGCCAGCAGCTTTGGACAATCCTACGAGCAGTACTTC. This sequence joins TRBV11-3 and TRBJ2-7; perhaps TRBD1 as D (5 bases). The ends were cut back, 3 bases at V and 1 base at J, with 7 bases in the middle. CDR1 is SGHNT and CDR2 is YENEEA in the germline V gene. The CDR3 is made up of 13 amino acids.

CDR3 in amino acids: CASSARGSTDTQYF. The DNA for the CDR3 is TGTGCCAGCAGTGCAAGGGGGAGCACAGATACGCAGTATTTT. V and J are TRBV9 and TRBJ2-3, with D maybe TRBD1 (6 bases). The CDR3 is 14 residues long. With 5 bases removed from V and 0 bases from J, the gap between germline ends came to 10 bases. CDR1 is SGDLS, CDR2 YYNGEE, per germline.

The chain links TRBV12-2 to TRBJ2-7; the D call in the table, TRBD1, was not verified against the DNA. TRBV12-2 is annotated as a pseudogene. This CDR3 is 16 amino acids long. The CDR3 DNA reads TGTGCAAGTCGCGTAGGGTCGGCAGGGTTTTCCTACGAGCAGTACTTC. As protein: CASRVGSAGFSYEQYF.

The chain is built from TRBV19 and TRBJ2-7; 7 nucleotides match TRBD1. Per germline, CDR1 LNHDA and CDR2 SQIVND (reference sequence). The CDR3 spans 14 residues. Trimming cost V 4 bases and J 4 bases; bases outside gene matches: 7. CDR3 DNA: TGTGCCAGTAGTACCTGGACAGGAAAGTACGAGCAGTACTTC. Translated: CASSTWTGKYEQYF. Full variable domain (remainder filled in from reference TRBV19 and TRBJ2-7): DGGITQSPKYLFRKEGQNVTLSCEQNLNHDAMYWYRQDPGQGLRLIYYSQIVNDFQKGDIAEGYSVSREKKESFPLTVTSAQKNPTAFYLCASSTWTGKYEQYFGPGTRLTVT.

This clone was found many times. The chain couples TRBV6-5 to TRBJ1-6, with 9 bases fitting TRBD1. CDR3 size: 14 residues. Germline CDR1 and CDR2: MNHEY and SVGAGI. After removal of 7 bases from V and 7 bases from J, the junction contained 5 bases not matched to a gene. The CDR3 loop reads CASKPGQGNSPLHF. The CDR3 nucleotides read TGTGCCAGCAAACCGGGACAGGGCAATTCACCCCTCCACTTT.

This clone was found once. The chain has TRBV3-1 (or the pseudogene TRBV3-2) and TRBJ1-1, with D possibly being TRBD1 (5 bases). Trimming cost V 4 bases and J 0 bases, with 12 bases left between them. The CDR3 extends over 15 amino acids. CDR1 and CDR2 from the germline V gene are LGHDT and YNNKEL (reference sequence). CDR3 sequence reads: CASSLNGAVNTEAFF. The CDR3 DNA reads as TGTGCCAGCAGCCTCAACGGGGCCGTGAACACTGAAGCTTTCTTT.

The chain uses TRBV5-4 and TRBJ1-2; unclear D gene. Germline CDR1 is SGHNT and CDR2 is YYREEE (reference sequence). V was shortened by 0 bases and J by 4 bases, with 10 bases between the two germline ends. The CDR3 length is 14 residues. CDR3 residues: CASSLAGGSYGYTF. As DNA, the CDR3 is TGTGCCAGCAGCTTGGCCGGAGGGAGCTATGGCTACACCTTC.

The chain employs TRBV10-2 and TRBJ2-5; 13 bases fit TRBD2. Germline V gene lookup returns CDR1 WSHSY and CDR2 SAAADI. The CDR3 consists of 16 residues. J gave up 2 bases and V 3 bases, and 3 bases lay outside the gene matches. CDR3 protein: CASSETSGRGQETQYF. In DNA, the CDR3 is TGCGCCAGCAGTGAAACTAGCGGGAGGGGTCAAGAGACCCAGTACTTC.

This sequence joins TRBV6-1 and TRBJ1-3; no reliable D call. Germline V gives CDR1 MNHNS, CDR2 SASEGT. This CDR3 spans 15 amino acids. V lost 3 bases and J lost 0, with 9 bases in between. CDR3 nucleotide sequence: TGTGCCAGCAGTGAGCTGCGGGGCTCTGGAAACACCATATATTTT. It encodes CASSELRGSGNTIYF.

The J gene is TRBJ2-1, the V gene TRBV27; 12 bases align to TRBD1. CDR1 and CDR2 (germline): MNHEY, SMNVEV (reference sequence). The junction had 10 bases not matched to a gene; V was cut back by 6 bases and J by 10 bases. The CDR3 covers 15 residues. DNA for the CDR3: TGTGCCAGCAGCCCGCGGGACAGGGGGCCGGGAGAGCAGTTCTTC. Residues: CASSPRDRGPGEQFF.

The gene calls are TRBV5-4 and TRBJ1-2; 8 nucleotides align to TRBD1. CDR3 length: 14 amino acids. V gave up 0 bases and J gave up 14 bases; unmatched junction bases: 12. The germline V gene encodes CDR1 SGHNT and CDR2 YYREEE (reference sequence). The CDR3: CASSLESGGRFKTF. The DNA for the CDR3 is TGTGCCAGCAGCTTGGAGTCAGGGGGCCGTTTCAAGACCTTC. The full variable domain, rest sourced from reference TRBV5-4 and TRBJ1-2, is ETGVTQSPTHLIKTRGQQVTLRCSSQSGHNTVSWYQQALGQGPQFIFQYYREEENGRGNFPPRFSGLQFPNYSSELNVNALELDDSALYLCASSLESGGRFKTFGSGTRLTVV.